The clone carrying this T cell receptor beta chain was found many times. TCRdb ran MiXCR on the 5' RACE reads and lists one entry per CDR3 protein. The data contain roughly 68,000 distinct CDR3 sequences, approximately 21% of them singletons. From germline, CDR1 is MDHEN and CDR2 SYDVKM. The V end lost 3 bases, the J end lost 6 bases, and 23 bases lay between the germline ends. This CDR3 comprises 17 residues. This sample is drawn from a study of HIV-infected patients and healthy controls. This TCR derives from a human donor in good health. Sequenced input: CD4+ T cells from blood. V and J are TRBV28 and TRBJ1-1; no reliable D call. The CDR3, as DNA: TGTGCCAGCAGTTTTCCTAGGTCCAGGCGGCGTATTGCTGAAGCTTTCTTT. It specifies CASSFPRSRRRIAEAFF.